The T cell receptor beta chain under discussion was sequenced for a study of blood T cell repertoires in COVID-19. As for the study in general: Acute-phase and convalescent COVID-19 samples originated in the United States, Italy and Spain. The cDNA or gDNA used as material had been derived from T cells, B-cell-depleted T cells, or PBMCs.

Trimming took 4 bases from V and 4 from J, leaving 14 bases between them. CDR1 SGHRS and CDR2 YFSETQ come from the germline V gene. This CDR3 comprises 15 residues. Per the authors' pipeline: It was from reference gene primer amplification that nucleated cell counts were estimated. Some clones are missing from TCRdb's copy, which holds only in-frame ones; the method was immunoSEQ multiplex PCR. D and trimming were read from the DNA, whereas the V and J calls and clone size are those reported in that table. The table records fewer than 300,000 clones, less than 85% of them present only once. The sample comprised peripheral blood. The rearrangement joins TRBV5-1 to TRBJ2-2; D perhaps matches TRBD1 (6 bases). This TCR derives from a woman in her seventies with active or convalescent COVID-19. This CDR3 reads CASSVQGLGTGELFF. In DNA, the CDR3 is TGCGCCAGCAGCGTACAGGGTCTTGGCACCGGGGAGCTGTTTTTT. The full variable domain, with the rest looked up from reference TRBV5-1 and TRBJ2-2, is KAGVTQTPRYLIKTRGQQVTLSCSPISGHRSVSWYQQTPGQGLQFLFEYFSETQRNKGNFPGRFSGRQFSNSRSEMNVSTLELGDSALYLCASSVQGLGTGELFFGEGSRLTVL.